A single sample is the source of the 28 T cell receptor beta chains below, sequenced in a study of T cell responses to AZD1222 COVID-19 vaccine. TCRdb's table, derived via immunoSEQ multiplex PCR, lists solely in-frame clones and lacks some. Seen here are 80,000 to 100,000 clones, roughly 85% observed once, and the top ten hold around 3.5%. The sequencing used peripheral blood, collected 28 days after the second AZD1222 dose. These receptors were obtained from an adult who received the AZD1222 COVID-19 vaccine.

This sequence joins TRBV19 and TRBJ2-7; TRBD1 matches at 12 bases. CDR1 is LNHDA and CDR2 is SQIVND in the germline V gene (reference sequence). After removal of 5 bases from V and 2 bases from J, the junction contained 4 bases not matched to a gene. The CDR3 covers 15 residues. The CDR3 loop reads CASSPGTGGPYEQYF. The CDR3 nucleotides are TGTGCCAGTAGTCCTGGGACAGGGGGCCCCTACGAGCAGTACTTC.

The chain has TRBV28 and TRBJ1-2, with TRBD1 as a possible D gene (5 bases). The CDR3 sequence is 12 residues long. The V end was cut by 10 bases, the J end by 5 bases, with 14 bases between. Germline V gene data show CDR1 as MDHEN and CDR2 as SYDVKM. As DNA, the CDR3 is TGTGCCACCCCTGGGGGTAGGTATGGCTACACCTTC. It translates to CATPGGRYGYTF.

J is TRBJ2-2 and V is TRBV24-1, with 7 bases aligning to TRBD1. J gave up 5 bases and V 4 bases, and 12 bases lay outside the gene matches. Germline lookup yields CDR1 KGHDR and CDR2 SFDVKD. The CDR3 consists of 17 residues. CDR3 amino acids: CATSDSTTGVRTGELFF. CDR3 DNA sequence: TGTGCCACCAGTGACTCTACAACAGGGGTACGGACCGGGGAGCTGTTTTTT.

The chain uses TRBV18 and TRBJ2-3; D is unclear. Germline V gene data show CDR1 as KGHSH and CDR2 as LQKENI. The germline V and J ends were trimmed by 5 bases and 2 bases, with 2 bases remaining between them. This CDR3 is 11 amino acids long. The DNA of the CDR3 is TGTGCCAGCTCAATCACAGATACGCAGTATTTT. Residues: CASSITDTQYF.

This chain joins TRBV12-3 or TRBV12-4 and TRBJ1-5; D is possibly TRBD1 (6 bases). V was cut by 4 bases and J by 9 bases, with 13 bases left in between. The CDR3 has 13 amino acids. CDR3 protein: CASSSTGFWPQHF. The DNA of the CDR3 is TGTGCCAGCAGTTCCACAGGGTTTTGGCCCCAGCATTTT.

The rearrangement links TRBV5-6 to TRBJ2-2, with unresolved D. Trimming stripped 0 bases from V and 1 base from J, with 13 bases between. Germline CDR1 reads SGHDT; CDR2 reads YYEEEE. The CDR3 spans 17 residues. The CDR3 spells CASSLGPGKKNTGELFF. CDR3 DNA: TGTGCCAGCAGCTTGGGTCCTGGGAAAAAGAACACCGGGGAGCTGTTTTTT.

The V and J genes are TRBV27 and TRBJ1-1, with D tentatively TRBD1 (5 bases). The CDR3 loop spans 14 amino acids. Germline V gene sequence: CDR1 MNHEY, CDR2 SMNVEV (reference sequence). With 7 bases removed from V and 3 bases from J, the gap between germline ends came to 15 bases. The CDR3 nucleotides read TGTGCCAGCACCCTCCGGGGGGGTCACACTGAAGCTTTCTTT. It translates to CASTLRGGHTEAFF.

The chain is built from TRBV5-4 and TRBJ1-1; perhaps TRBD1 as D (6 bases). This CDR3 spans 13 amino acids. CDR1 is SGHNT, CDR2 YYREEE, per germline (reference sequence). V shed 4 bases and J shed 5 bases, with 12 bases lying between them. The CDR3 reads CASSPRGGTEAFF. The CDR3 DNA is TGTGCCAGCAGCCCCAGGGGAGGGACTGAAGCTTTCTTT.

V and J are TRBV2 and TRBJ1-2, with D perhaps matching TRBD1 (5 bases). This CDR3 spans 15 amino acids. CDR1 SNHLY and CDR2 FYNNEI come from the germline V gene. V lost 7 bases and J lost 2, with 17 bases in between. The CDR3 sequence is CASIKSGTENYGYTF. In DNA form, the CDR3 reads TGTGCCAGCATCAAGTCCGGGACGGAAAACTATGGCTACACCTTC. Complete variable domain (other parts from reference TRBV2 and TRBJ1-2): EPEVTQTPSHQVTQMGQEVILRCVPISNHLYFYWYRQILGQKVEFLVSFYNNEISEKSEIFDDQFSVERPDGSNFTLKIRSTKLEDSAMYFCASIKSGTENYGYTFGSGTRLTVV.

V and J are TRBV15 and TRBJ1-2; a possible D gene is TRBD1 (5 bases). V shed 6 bases and J shed 4 bases, with 9 bases lying between them. The CDR3 is 12 amino acids. CDR1 is LNHNV, CDR2 YYDKDF, per germline (reference sequence). CDR3 amino acids: CATSRDGYGYTF. Written as DNA, the CDR3 is TGTGCCACCAGTCGGGACGGCTATGGCTACACCTTC. Supplemented by reference TRBV15 and TRBJ1-2, the full variable domain reads DAMVIQNPRYQVTQFGKPVTLSCSQTLNHNVMYWYQQKSSQAPKLLFHYYDKDFNNEADTPDNFQSRRPNTSFCFLDIRSPGLGDTAMYLCATSRDGYGYTFGSGTRLTVV.

This chain joins TRBV11-2 and TRBJ2-7; TRBD2 matches 9 bases. Germline V gene sequence: CDR1 SGHAT, CDR2 FQNNGV. This CDR3 contains 16 residues. Trimming at V came to 1 base and at J to 2 bases, leaving 6 bases not matched to a gene. CDR3 loop: CASSLAGLANTYEQYF. The CDR3 DNA sequence: TGTGCCAGCAGCTTAGCAGGACTAGCGAATACCTACGAGCAGTACTTC. Based on the CDR3 plus reference TRBV11-2 and TRBJ2-7, the full variable domain is EAGVAQSPRYKIIEKRQSVAFWCNPISGHATLYWYQQILGQGPKLLIQFQNNGVVDDSQLPKDRFSAERLKGVDSTLKIQPAKLEDSAVYLCASSLAGLANTYEQYFGPGTRLTVT.

In its sample, this clone was seen once. The rearrangement uses TRBV19 and TRBJ1-1, with D perhaps TRBD1 (5 bases). This CDR3 is built from 13 residues. Deletions cut 10 bases from V and 7 bases from J, with 19 bases between. Germline assignment: CDR1 LNHDA and CDR2 SQIVND (reference sequence). CDR3 residues: CATGWGRAYEAFF. The CDR3 bases are TGTGCCACCGGGTGGGGCAGGGCCTATGAAGCTTTCTTT.

The chain links TRBV5-4 to TRBJ2-1; 7 bases agree with TRBD1. The junction had 3 bases not matched to a gene; V was cut back by 4 bases and J by 8 bases. Germline lookup yields CDR1 SGHNT and CDR2 YYREEE (reference sequence). CDR3 length: 12 residues. The CDR3 protein is CASSPQGDEQFF. The CDR3 coding sequence is TGTGCCAGCAGCCCCCAGGGGGATGAGCAGTTCTTC.

The chain is built from TRBV7-2 and TRBJ1-4, with D perhaps TRBD1 (5 bases). The germline V gene has CDR1 SGHTA and CDR2 FQGNSA. The CDR3 loop spans 15 amino acids. Trimming took off 0 bases at V and 3 bases at J, with 8 bases between the two ends. CDR3 residues: CASSLAGEANEKLFF. The CDR3 DNA follows: TGTGCCAGCAGCTTAGCGGGGGAGGCTAATGAAAAACTGTTTTTT.

The chain carries TRBV28 and TRBJ1-1, with unresolved D. V lost 4 bases to trimming and J lost 3 bases, with 15 bases between them. The CDR3 has 15 residues. Germline V gene lookup returns CDR1 MDHEN and CDR2 SYDVKM. The CDR3 reads CASSSTTSLDTEAFF. The CDR3 nucleotides are TGTGCCAGCAGTTCTACGACTAGCTTGGACACTGAAGCTTTCTTT.

The chain employs TRBV11-3 and TRBJ1-3, with a tentative D call TRBD1 (5 bases). Germline values: CDR1 SGHNT, CDR2 YENEEA. The V and J ends lost 7 bases and 0 bases respectively, with 13 bases between them. The CDR3 contains 15 residues. The CDR3 loop reads CASTYGGGSGNTIYF. CDR3 DNA: TGTGCCAGCACCTACGGGGGGGGCTCTGGAAACACCATATATTTT.

This clone was detected only once. The chain employs TRBV6-5 and TRBJ1-2; 7 nucleotides match TRBD1. Germline CDR1 MNHEY, CDR2 SVGAGI. The CDR3 totals 14 residues. V shed 5 bases and J 2 bases; nucleotides not matched to a gene: 5. The CDR3 is CASSTGTVNYGYTF. CDR3 sequence (DNA): TGTGCCAGCAGTACTGGGACAGTCAACTATGGCTACACCTTC.

This chain joins TRBV20-1 and TRBJ1-1, with D hard to call. Germline assignment: CDR1 DFQATT and CDR2 SNEGSKA (reference sequence). V gave up 6 bases and J gave up 1 base, with 6 bases separating them. This CDR3 has 11 residues. DNA for the CDR3: TGCAGTGCGTTAAGGAACACTGAAGCTTTCTTT. This gives the protein CSALRNTEAFF.

J is TRBJ2-2 and V is TRBV6-2 or TRBV6-3; 10 nucleotides match TRBD2. The CDR3 has 15 residues. Unmatched junction bases numbered 4, after V lost 5 bases and J lost 4 bases. In germline, CDR1 is MNHEY, CDR2 SVGEGT. The chain's CDR3 is CASSDPSGGTGELFF. CDR3 DNA: TGTGCCAGCAGTGACCCTAGCGGGGGCACCGGGGAGCTGTTTTTT.

This chain links TRBV30 with TRBJ2-7; D is undetermined. The CDR3 is 12 amino acids. V lost 2 bases and J 2 bases, leaving 7 bases between the germline ends. Germline CDR1 reads GTSNPN; CDR2 reads SVGIG (reference sequence). Here the CDR3 DNA reads TGTGCCTGGAGTAAGATCACCTACGAGCAGTACTTC. It codes for CAWSKITYEQYF. Based on the CDR3 plus reference TRBV30 and TRBJ2-7, the full variable domain is SQTIHQWPATLVQPVGSPLSLECTVEGTSNPNLYWYRQAAGRGLQLLFYSVGIGQISSEVPQNLSASRPQDRQFILSSKKLLLSDSGFYLCAWSKITYEQYFGPGTRLTVT.

The V gene is TRBV9, the J gene TRBJ2-7; the D call may be TRBD1 or TRBD2 (6 bases each). The germline CDR1 and CDR2 sequences are SGDLS and YYNGEE. This CDR3 has 14 residues. Trimming took 3 bases from V and 5 from J, leaving 15 bases between them. The CDR3 region is CASSAQLGGNEQYF. The CDR3 bases are TGTGCCAGCAGCGCCCAATTGGGGGGCAACGAGCAGTACTTC.

The V call is TRBV13, the J call TRBJ1-4, with TRBD1 identical over 8 bases. The CDR3 is made up of 14 amino acids. The germline V gene has CDR1 PRHDT and CDR2 FYEKMQ (reference sequence). After removal of 5 bases from V and 6 bases from J, the junction contained 5 bases not matched to a gene. CDR3: CASSKGQVDEKLFF. CDR3 nucleotide sequence: TGTGCCAGCAGCAAGGGACAGGTGGATGAAAAACTGTTTTTT.

Concerning this clone itself: The sample carries other DNA sequences with the same CDR3. The chain links TRBV24-1 to TRBJ1-1; D uncertain. The CDR3 is made up of 13 amino acids. Trimming pared 5 bases from V and 3 bases from J, leaving 9 bases between. Germline CDR1 and CDR2: KGHDR and SFDVKD. The DNA of the CDR3 is TGTGCCACCAGTGCTGGAAGGGACACTGAAGCTTTCTTT. Its translation is CATSAGRDTEAFF.

This clone came up once. The genes are TRBV19 and TRBJ2-7; TRBD2 might be the D (6 bases). Looked up from germline, CDR1 is LNHDA and CDR2 is SQIVND (reference sequence). The CDR3 has 14 residues. The V gene lost 8 bases and the J gene lost 0 bases, with 14 bases spanning the gap. As DNA, the CDR3 is TGTGCCAGTGCCCCTCGGCGGGGCTCCTACGAGCAGTACTTC. It specifies CASAPRRGSYEQYF.

This chain connects TRBV2 to TRBJ1-4, with D perhaps TRBD1 (5 bases). CDR1 is SNHLY and CDR2 is FYNNEI in the germline V gene. There are 14 residues in the CDR3. V lost 7 bases, J lost 5 bases, and 14 bases lay in between. Written as DNA, the CDR3 is TGTGCCAGCAATTCGGGGGGGGTCAATGAAAAACTGTTTTTT. Amino acids: CASNSGGVNEKLFF.

The chain is built from TRBV5-1 and TRBJ2-3; TRBD2 aligns across 8 bases. The germline CDR1 and CDR2 sequences are SGHRS and YFSETQ. The CDR3 covers 16 residues. After removal of 2 bases from V and 0 bases from J, the junction contained 5 bases not matched to a gene. Here the CDR3 reads CASSLWGTRSTDTQYF. In nucleotides, the CDR3 is TGCGCCAGCAGCTTATGGGGGACTAGGAGCACAGATACGCAGTATTTT.

The J gene is TRBJ1-1, the V gene TRBV7-9; D is perhaps TRBD1 (5 bases). Germline V gives CDR1 SEHNR, CDR2 FQNEAQ (reference sequence). This CDR3 comprises 15 residues. Trimming took off 2 bases at V and 2 bases at J, with 12 bases between the two ends. DNA for the CDR3: TGTGCCAGCAGCTTAAGGCAGACAGAAAACACTGAAGCTTTCTTT. This gives the protein CASSLRQTENTEAFF.

The chain links TRBV13 to TRBJ1-3; D remains unclear. The V gene lost 0 bases and the J gene lost 3 bases, with 12 bases spanning the gap. This CDR3 is built from 16 residues. Germline CDR1 reads PRHDT; CDR2 reads FYEKMQ (reference sequence). CDR3 protein: CASSLGRSLSGNTIYF. The CDR3 nucleotides read TGTGCCAGCAGCTTAGGCCGATCTCTAAGTGGAAACACCATATATTTT. Drawing the rest from reference TRBV13 and TRBJ1-3, the complete variable domain is AAGVIQSPRHLIKEKRETATLKCYPIPRHDTVYWYQQGPGQDPQFLISFYEKMQSDKGSIPDRFSAQQFSDYHSELNMSSLELGDSALYFCASSLGRSLSGNTIYFGEGSWLTVV.